This record concerns one T cell receptor beta chain sequence. Its antigen remains unidentified. TRB cDNA was prepared as libraries by UMI-labeled 5' RACE. TCRdb derives one entry per CDR3 protein from the 5' RACE reads, leaving out DNA. Its listing shows just under 6,000 distinct CDR3 sequences. The CDR3 runs to 17 residues. Germline V gene sequence: CDR1 ENHRY, CDR2 SYGVKD. This sample was taken from a study of CXCR3-negative and CXCR3-positive naive CD8 T cells. Whole-study results and caveats: CXCR3-negative and CXCR3-positive naive cells shared comparable TRBV-TRBJ usage, but memory cells did not. CXCR3-positive naive cells had more hydrophobic TRB CDR3s than CXCR3-negative naive cells.

Cells classed as naive CD8+ T cells were CD45RO-CCR7+CD27+CD95-. The sequenced sample was naive CXCR3+ CD8+ T cells from blood. Indicated subset: CD45RO-CCR7+CD27+CD95- naive CD8+ T cells expressing CXCR3 (TNR3+). The chain couples TRBV10-3 to TRBJ1-2; no DNA is available, so the TRBD1 call from TCRdb remains unchecked. The sequence derives from a human donor in good health. Some clones in this sample may be carry-over from other donors' samples. The CDR3 sequence is CAISDRPKTGGSGGYTF.